This entry lists 6 T cell receptor beta chains sequenced from one sample in a study of identical twins (dated by TCRdb to the mid-2010s). The protocol used for the library was 5' RACE. Sequencing relied on an Illumina HiSeq 2000. The public reads were reanalyzed by TCRdb: fastp trimming at Q25, MiXCR alignment, in-frame beta chains only. Rows with a matching CDR3 protein are joined into one entry that keeps the most common DNA and genes. This sample lists hundreds of thousands of distinct CDR3 sequences; around 10% were detected once. 5.1% of the sample comes from the top ten. Sequencing was done on a sample of memory (CD45RO+) T cells sorted from blood. The cell subset or site label, read with the paper, signifies: CD45RO+ enriched T cells. These receptors were collected from a young woman in good health.

V usage is TRBV20-1 and J usage is TRBJ2-1; TRBD1 matches at 7 bases. V lost 5 bases and J lost 0; bases outside the gene matches: 4. Germline CDR1 DFQATT, CDR2 SNEGSKA (reference sequence). The CDR3 sequence is 14 residues long. The CDR3 region is CSAPHRGSYNEQFF. The CDR3, as DNA: TGCAGTGCTCCCCACAGGGGCTCCTACAATGAGCAGTTCTTC.

This chain connects TRBV15 to TRBJ1-1, with a possible D match to TRBD1 (5 bases). With 2 bases removed from V and 5 bases from J, the gap between germline ends came to 15 bases. Germline CDR1 and CDR2: LNHNV and YYDKDF (reference sequence). The length of the CDR3 is 15 residues. The CDR3 DNA reads TGTGCCACCAGCAGAAACCCAGGGCAGGGTACTGAAGCTTTCTTT. Its translation is CATSRNPGQGTEAFF.

This clonotype was observed a handful of times. This sequence joins TRBV10-3 and TRBJ2-5, with a weak D call TRBD2 (7 bases). The CDR3 length is 13 residues. Germline-derived CDR1 and CDR2 are ENHRY and SYGVKD. Trimming took off 8 bases at V and 5 bases at J, with 15 bases between the two ends. The CDR3 loop reads CAIGGGQGETQYF. The CDR3 DNA reads as TGTGCCATCGGCGGGGGTCAGGGGGAGACCCAGTACTTC.

In its sample, this clonotype ranks as medium-sized. In DNA, the CDR3 is TGTGCCAGCAGACAAGGACTAGCGGGCGAGCAGTACTTC. Protein: CASRQGLAGEQYF. The genes are TRBV12-3 or TRBV12-4 and TRBJ2-7, with 11 positions matching TRBD2. The junction had 4 bases not matched to a gene; V was cut back by 6 bases and J by 6 bases. The CDR3 is 13 residues long.

The rearrangement uses TRBV12-3 or TRBV12-4 and TRBJ2-1; 11 nucleotides align to TRBD2. With V trimmed by 5 bases and J by 4 bases, 4 bases remained unmatched. This CDR3 has 15 amino acids. CDR3 DNA sequence: TGTGCCAGCAGTGGGCTAGCGGGAGGATACAATGAGCAGTTCTTC. This encodes CASSGLAGGYNEQFF.

The table lists this clonotype with a few counts. The chain carries TRBV5-1 and TRBJ1-2; TRBD1 agrees at 9 bases. Germline V gene data show CDR1 as SGHRS and CDR2 as YFSETQ. The length of the CDR3 is 14 residues. After removal of 0 bases from V and 7 bases from J, the junction contained 4 bases not matched to a gene. The CDR3 nucleotides read TGCGCCAGCAGCTTGGGACAGGGGGGAGTTGGCTACACCTTC. Its protein product is CASSLGQGGVGYTF.